Below, 8 T cell receptor beta chains from the same sample are listed, as sequenced in a study. A single record per CDR3 protein comes from TCRdb applying MiXCR to the RT-PCR reads. Found here are around 700,000 distinct CDR3 sequences, 13% to 15% of them singletons; the top ten hold 3.6%. Source material: memory CD4+ T cells from blood. The receptors originated from a female donor in good health, serving as a healthy control.

This clonotype was seen a handful of times. The genes are TRBV7-2 and TRBJ1-2; tentative D call: TRBD1 (6 bases). The germline V gene encodes CDR1 SGHTA and CDR2 FQGNSA. Between the trimmed V and J ends, which lost 5 bases and 0 bases, there was a span of 7 bases. The CDR3 extends over 13 amino acids. The CDR3: CASSGQTNYGYTF. Written as DNA, the CDR3 is TGTGCCAGCAGCGGACAGACTAACTATGGCTACACCTTC. The full variable domain, in which reference TRBV7-2 and TRBJ1-2 provide the parts outside the CDR3, is GAGVSQSPSNKVTEKGKDVELRCDPISGHTALYWYRQSLGQGLEFLIYFQGNSAPDKSGLPSDRFSAERTGGSVSTLTIQRTQQEDSAVYLCASSGQTNYGYTFGSGTRLTVV.

This clonotype came up many times. The genes are TRBV12-3 or TRBV12-4 and TRBJ2-5; TRBD1 is a possible D gene (6 bases). V lost 6 bases to trimming and J lost 5 bases, with 19 bases between them. The CDR3 spans 15 residues. CDR3 nucleotide sequence: TGTGCCAGCAGCCCGTCGCAGGGGTCCGGGGAGACCCAGTACTTC. Its translation is CASSPSQGSGETQYF.

V is TRBV30 and J is TRBJ2-7; 10 bases align to TRBD2. The CDR3 consists of 14 residues. With 4 bases clipped from V and 6 bases from J, the junction kept 9 bases outside the gene matches. Per the germline V gene, CDR1 is GTSNPN and CDR2 is SVGIG (reference sequence). The CDR3 here is CAWTPAGGSGEQYF. The CDR3 coding sequence is TGTGCCTGGACCCCAGCGGGAGGGTCCGGCGAGCAGTACTTC.

The gene calls are TRBV9 and TRBJ2-3; TRBD2 might be the D (7 bases). Germline V CDR1 and CDR2: SGDLS, YYNGEE. There are 15 residues in the CDR3. V lost 5 bases and J 5 bases, leaving 18 bases between the germline ends. The CDR3 spells CASSEGGVSGDTQYF. The CDR3, as DNA: TGTGCCAGCAGTGAAGGGGGGGTATCGGGAGATACGCAGTATTTT.

This clonotype was counted a few times. V and J are TRBV30 and TRBJ2-7, with 7 nucleotides matching TRBD1. The CDR3 is 12 residues long. Germline V gene sequence: CDR1 GTSNPN, CDR2 SVGIG (reference sequence). V shed 8 bases and J 2 bases; nucleotides not matched to a gene: 6. CDR3 sequence (DNA): TGTGCCCACGCAGGGGGACCCTACGAGCAGTACTTC. Residues: CAHAGGPYEQYF.

At least ten counts were recorded for this clonotype. The chain combines TRBV5-1 with TRBJ2-3; TRBD2 matches 14 bases. The CDR3 has 16 residues. Germline CDR1 and CDR2: SGHRS and YFSETQ. Germline trimming cut 4 bases from V and 3 bases from J; bases unmatched to any gene: 4. In DNA form, the CDR3 reads TGCGCCAGCAGCCCGGGACTAGCGGGAGAGACAGATACGCAGTATTTT. Its translation: CASSPGLAGETDTQYF.

The rearrangement joins TRBV6-4 to TRBJ2-1; D uncertain. Trimming stripped 5 bases from V and 7 bases from J, with 15 bases between. Germline V gene lookup returns CDR1 MRHNA and CDR2 SNTAGT. The CDR3 extends over 14 amino acids. Here the CDR3 DNA reads TGTGCCAGCAGTCCAGGCTACCCGGTTAATGAGCAGTTCTTC. Translated, it gives CASSPGYPVNEQFF.

This clonotype showed up just a few times. CDR3 bases: TGTGCCAGCAGTCCCTTTATCCCCGGGACTAGCGGGAGGGCCAATTTAGGTGAGCAGTTCTTC. Protein sequence: CASSPFIPGTSGRANLGEQFF. The rearrangement joins TRBV12-3 or TRBV12-4 to TRBJ2-1, with 16 bases matching TRBD2. V trimming: 5 bases; J trimming: 9 bases; junction bases outside the gene matches: 22. The CDR3 spans 21 residues.